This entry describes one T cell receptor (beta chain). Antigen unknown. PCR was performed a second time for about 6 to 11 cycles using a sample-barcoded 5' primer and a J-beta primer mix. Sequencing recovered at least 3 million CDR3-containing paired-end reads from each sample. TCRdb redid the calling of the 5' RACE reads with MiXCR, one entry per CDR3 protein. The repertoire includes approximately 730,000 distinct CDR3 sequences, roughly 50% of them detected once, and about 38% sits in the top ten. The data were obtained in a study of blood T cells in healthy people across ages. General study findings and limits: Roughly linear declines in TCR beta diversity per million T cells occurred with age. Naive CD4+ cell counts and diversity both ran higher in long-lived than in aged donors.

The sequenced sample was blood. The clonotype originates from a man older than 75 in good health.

This chain's CDR3 is CASSQSGTDYNEQYF. CDR3 in DNA: TGTGCCAGCAGCCAATCCGGGACTGACTACAATGAGCAGTACTTC. The chain links TRBV9 to TRBJ2-1, with D perhaps matching TRBD2 (6 bases). Judging by the DNA end, TRBJ2-7 fits better; the J call may be wrong. The CDR3 has 15 amino acids. Per germline, CDR1 SGDLS and CDR2 YYNGEE.